This section outlines one T cell receptor (beta chain) sequence together with its context. No antigen is known for it. Base quality data are lacking; no much larger clone is found one base away. The same CDR3 is also encoded by other DNA sequences in this sample. The cohort consisted of hundreds of healthy bone marrow donors. At the time of sampling, all cohort members were nominally healthy, though unrecorded immune exposures were likely present. The donor was CMV seronegative and belonged to the group of more than 300 seronegative cohort members. A peripheral blood sample was collected from each donor, and TCR beta sequencing was performed on peripheral blood mononuclear cells. The Qiagen DNeasy Blood Extraction Kit was used to extract genomic DNA from the blood cell samples. From the germline V gene (reference sequence), CDR1 is LNHDA and CDR2 is SQIVND. The CDR3 runs 13 residues from the cysteine to the phenylalanine. Only the CDR3 portion is preserved as DNA: 39 bases, with reading frame beginning at the first base. Trimmed from V: 5 bases; trimmed from J: 7 bases; junction bases lacking a gene match: 3.

This sample was included in a study of cytomegalovirus exposure and HLA in healthy donors (dated by TCRdb to about 2017). About the study as a whole: An earlier analysis of roughly 610 of the donors reported 276 Gb of sequence data and 117 million unique TCR beta sequences obtained from some 170 million T cells. An early release covering more than 500 HLA-typed donors comprised about 300 gigabases of sequencing data and around 80 million unique TCR sequences. Among the approximately 430 genotyped donors, 81% belonged to the genetic ancestry cluster associated with self-reported Caucasian donors. The aim of the study was to test whether cataloging public T cell receptors could identify signatures of past pathogen exposure. The study profiled the T cell repertoires of fewer than 850 subjects by immunosequencing and related them to cytomegalovirus serostatus. In addition to the first cohort of around 670 subjects, a separate validation cohort of around 110 different subjects was used. The study combined high-throughput TCR immunosequencing, statistical association of individual TCRs with disease status, and machine learning to predict cytomegalovirus infection status. In a later analysis, previously published TCR beta repertoires from 666 donors were re-analyzed and high-resolution HLA genotyping was added so that TCR occurrence patterns could be studied. Rather than drawing on any new phenotypic data, the later analysis identified candidate immune exposures from TCR beta sequences and the way those sequences occurred across donors. In an earlier analysis of 550 to 700 of the donors, high-throughput TCR beta sequencing was used to judge whether each TCR beta V gene segment behaved as functional or pseudogenic. Donor age, sex, ethnicity and CMV serostatus were collected together with the repertoire data. A later genetic analysis took genome-wide SNP genotypes for about 65% of the 666 donors and used that subset as a discovery cohort. All discovery cohort repertoires had been generated using a single sequencing platform. HLA typing included class I and class II loci at four-digit resolution. Typing coverage varied by locus: about 620-630 donors for A, B, C, DRB1 and DQB1; approximately 560 for DQA1; some 610 for DPA1; under 490 for DPB1. Four or five DR-DQ haplotypes were handled as single units for association and clustering because linkage in the cohort was strong. Across 398 genotyped donors of the cohort, an average of about 220,000 unique TCR beta nucleotide sequences per donor were sequenced, and 15% to 20% of those sequences were non-productive. The study at large found these results: Broadly in line with IMGT annotations, most TCR beta V segments showed up in productive rearrangements about 90% or about 30% of the time in an earlier analysis of several hundred of the donors. Presence/absence analyses assumed roughly uniform sequencing depth across donors, an assumption that may not hold. At a false discovery rate of 0.05, a later analysis linked some 17,000 TCR beta sequences to specific HLA alleles. The authors suggested that the approach could potentially be generalized to other disease states and immunological phenotypes. For the cohort, immune exposure information was limited to CMV serostatus. Most TCR sequences were seen in very few donors, while some public TCRs were found in many individuals. A later analysis found that HLA-associated TCR beta chains were more clonally expanded and had lower generation probabilities than equally common non-associated chains. An association between a missense DCLRE1C variant and V-gene and J-gene trimming of TCR beta chains was found in a later genetic analysis and replicated in an independent cohort. A cluster of highly shared sequence variants was judged likely to represent a technical artifact of the sequencing pipeline. Some IMGT-functional V segments, including TRBV6-2 and TRBV6-3, could not be told apart with the 87-base-pair reads, so those segments were excluded. Because HLA typing was unavailable for some donors at each locus, only the typed subset was used in association tests. Several of the top co-occurrence clusters appeared to be linked to parvovirus B19, influenza, CMV and Epstein-Barr virus, according to a later analysis. Seventeen rarely observed V segments, including chromosome 9 orphons, were excluded from the earlier analysis of about 600 of the donors because counts were too low. Strong co-occurrence of HLA alleles, especially DR and DQ, made assigning TCR associations to individual alleles difficult. A later analysis found that TCR association rates varied across HLA loci, with DRB1 alleles showing the most associated TCRs and HLA-C alleles the fewest. Correlated functional status among segregating V segments might reflect linkage disequilibrium, but an unknown experimental factor could not be ruled out. The study listed 164 TCR beta chains as associated with cytomegalovirus. Three of the identified cytomegalovirus-associated TCR beta chains were confirmed in vitro to be specific for cytomegalovirus antigens. A later genetic analysis reported fewer N-insertions in productive TCRs among donors in an Asian-associated ancestry cluster than the 666-donor mean. In a later analysis, most CMV-associated TCR beta chains were found to appear HLA-restricted, with HLA associations seemingly driven largely by CMV exposure. The classifier was reported to diagnose cytomegalovirus status with high specificity and sensitivity in both the original and validation cohorts. A further reported finding was that TCR beta sequences accurately predicted the HLA-A and HLA-B alleles for most subjects in the first cohort. In this cohort, only TCR beta chains were sequenced, and detectable features were limited by the absence of alpha or paired-chain data.

Receptors were amplified or captured by the immunoSEQ multiplex PCR assay. The multiplex PCR relied on a mix of 60 forward primers for TCR Vbeta segments and 13 reverse primers for TCR Jbeta segments. Amplification of the CDR3 region of rearranged TCR beta genes was performed with a multiplex PCR assay on genomic DNA. The amplified TCR beta libraries were sequenced on the Illumina HiSeq System as 87-base-pair reads. As for the authors' bioinformatics: A later analysis tallied roughly 80 million unique TCR beta chains across the 666 repertoires, and about 10 million of those chains were shared by two or more donors. A nearest-neighbor algorithm error-corrected the raw reads and collapsed the reads into unique sequences, merging closely related sequences to remove PCR and sequencing errors. CDR3 sequences were aligned to IMGT reference sequences to assign V, D and J gene segments. For a sequence to be retained, at least a six-nucleotide match to both a V gene segment and a J gene segment was required. A rearrangement was called productive if the CDR3 had no stop codons and remained in frame with V and J, and every other rearrangement was called non-productive. Following IMGT convention, CDR3 was defined as the stretch from the second conserved V-encoded cysteine up to the conserved J-encoded phenylalanine. The earlier analysis of about 590 of the donors excluded sequences that lacked an unambiguous match to a single V gene segment. An earlier analysis of 587 of the donors classified V segments as functional when productive rearrangements were above 56.7% and as segregating when the standard deviation between donors was above 5%. A statistical classification framework was built to diagnose cytomegalovirus status from the catalog of TCR beta chain sequences. In a later analysis, V and J genes were assigned by comparing TCR nucleotide sequences against IMGT/GENE-DB human TR gene sequences. In a later analysis, CDR3 sequences and most-parsimonious VDJ recombination scenarios were assigned using the TCRdist pipeline. In a later analysis, every TCR beta chain was defined by the combination of its CDR3 amino acid sequence and its V-gene family, and reads without a unique V-gene family were dropped. To address suspected cross-contamination and a sequencing artifact, a later analysis removed 592 highly shared, low-generation-probability nucleotide sequences. In a later analysis, a clonal expansion index for each public chain was calculated from normalized within-repertoire ranks of inferred template counts. In a later analysis, generation probabilities were computed with a VDJ recombination model fitted to out-of-frame rearrangements, and the resulting probabilities were checked against IGoR. Hypergeometric tests were used in a later analysis to score TCR-TCR, TCR-HLA and TCR-CMV co-occurrence, with a repertoire-size bias correction applied to the TCR pairs. In a later analysis, false discovery rates were estimated by permuting HLA or CMV assignments 20 times. In a later analysis, co-occurring TCRs were grouped with DBSCAN, and TCRdist sequence similarity was added when clustering was performed within HLA-allele-positive subsets. Co-occurrence clustering excluded repertoires with fewer than 30,000 or more than 120,000 public chains, plus five with anomalous nucleotide sharing. TCRdb's version of the immuneACCESS table is confined to in-frame rearrangements and falls short of the full clone set. An unresolved V gene accounts for under half of the shortfall where checked; the remainder is of unknown origin. The V and J calls and the clone size are those of that table, but D and trimming were determined from the DNA. For this sample there are hundreds of thousands of clones; just over 70% appear just once. Clones ranked in the top ten supply approximately 2.3% of the sample.

The source of this sequence is a female donor in good health and CMV-seronegative. The source material was PBMCs. The rearranged chain carries TRBV19 and TRBJ2-7, and 12 bases in between align with TRBD2. CDR3 reads: CASSRGLAGEQYF. The sequenced DNA: TGTGCCAGTAGTCGTGGACTAGCGGGGGAGCAGTACTTC.